Given below is one T cell receptor (beta chain) in context. The antigen is unknown. This CDR3 is also generated by other DNA sequences in the sample. This entry is derived from a study of beta chain features in type 1 diabetes. Study findings and constraints: Sequencing used cDNA, and cells with high TCR expression could therefore be over-represented. A potential influence of HLA type upon TCRB rearrangement remained unresolved herein. Researchers reported that naive, central memory and Treg TCRB repertoires appeared more similar in patients than in healthy donors. Type 1 diabetes patients showed a moderate but significant shortening of TCRB CDR3s in all four CD4+ subsets.

Expressed TCRB transcripts were sequenced after all isolated RNA was converted to cDNA. Sequencing was performed with immunoSEQ multiplex PCR; in TCRdb, only in-frame clones are kept and a portion is missing. Of 640,000 or so clones detected, 13% appear once; the ten largest clones hold 0.02% to 0.025%. This TCR derives from a man aged 18 to 35 with type 1 diabetes. The sequencing sample was made of naive CD4+ T cells from blood.

The CDR3 sequence is CAWSVQAETQYF. As DNA, the CDR3 is TGTGCCTGGAGTGTACAGGCGGAGACCCAGTACTTC. This rearrangement joins TRBV30 to TRBJ2-5; tentatively, D is TRBD1 (5 bases). Germline lookup yields CDR1 GTSNPN and CDR2 SVGIG (reference sequence). With 0 bases removed from V and 5 bases from J, the gap between germline ends came to 7 bases. The CDR3 sequence is 12 residues long.